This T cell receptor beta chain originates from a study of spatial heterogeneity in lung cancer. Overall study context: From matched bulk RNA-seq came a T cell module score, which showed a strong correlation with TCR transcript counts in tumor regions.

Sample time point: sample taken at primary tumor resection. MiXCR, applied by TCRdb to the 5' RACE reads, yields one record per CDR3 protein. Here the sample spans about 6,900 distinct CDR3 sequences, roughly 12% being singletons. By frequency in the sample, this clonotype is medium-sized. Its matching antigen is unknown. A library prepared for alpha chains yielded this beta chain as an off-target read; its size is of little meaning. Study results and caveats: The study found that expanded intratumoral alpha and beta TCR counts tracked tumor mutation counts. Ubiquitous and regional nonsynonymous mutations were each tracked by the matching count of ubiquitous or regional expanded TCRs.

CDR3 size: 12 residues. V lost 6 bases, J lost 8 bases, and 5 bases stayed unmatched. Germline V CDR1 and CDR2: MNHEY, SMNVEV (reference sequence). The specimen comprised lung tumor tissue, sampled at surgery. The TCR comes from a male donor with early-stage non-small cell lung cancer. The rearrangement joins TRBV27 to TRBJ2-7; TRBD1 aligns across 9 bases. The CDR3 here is CASRKQGAKQYF. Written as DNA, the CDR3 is TGTGCCAGCAGGAAACAGGGGGCGAAGCAGTACTTC.